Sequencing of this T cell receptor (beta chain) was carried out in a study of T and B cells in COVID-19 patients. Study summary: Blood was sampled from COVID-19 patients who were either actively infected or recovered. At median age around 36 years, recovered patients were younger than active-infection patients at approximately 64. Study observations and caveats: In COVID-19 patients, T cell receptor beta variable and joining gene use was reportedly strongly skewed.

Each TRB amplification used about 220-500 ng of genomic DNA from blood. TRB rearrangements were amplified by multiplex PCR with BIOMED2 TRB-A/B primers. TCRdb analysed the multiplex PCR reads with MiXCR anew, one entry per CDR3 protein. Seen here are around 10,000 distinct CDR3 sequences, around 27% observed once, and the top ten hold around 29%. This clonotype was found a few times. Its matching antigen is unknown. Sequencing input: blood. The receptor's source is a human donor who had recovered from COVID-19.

DNA of the CDR3: TGCGCCAGCAGCAAAGGGGACTCCCTCCTAGATACGCAGTATTTT. This translates into CASSKGDSLLDTQYF. The chain employs TRBV5-1 and TRBJ2-3; maybe TRBD2 (6 bases). Trimming stripped 4 bases from V and 5 bases from J, with 17 bases between. In germline, CDR1 is SGHRS, CDR2 YFSETQ. The CDR3 is made up of 15 amino acids.